Sequencing of this T cell receptor beta chain was carried out in a study of siplizumab effects on memory and regulatory T cells. This table comes from immunoSEQ multiplex PCR, and its TCRdb copy is limited to in-frame clones, with some not included. The table records 90,000 to 150,000 clones, 93% of them present only once. About this clone: Its antigen is still unknown.

The study's findings and limits: Neither a naive nor a memory phenotype was assignable to roughly 75-96% of proliferating CD4+ or CD8+ clones. The diversity of naive T cells seemed greater than that of memory cells, and their alloresponse contribution seemed major. Solely a minor proportion of alloreactive clones could be assigned to unstimulated subsets.

V lost 6 bases, J lost 5 bases, and 19 bases lay in between. Germline V lookup: CDR1 MNHEY, CDR2 SMNVEV (reference sequence). The CDR3 consists of 15 residues. Sequencing was performed on non-Treg CD4+ T cells sorted from blood. This TCR derives from a human donor in good health. The chain couples TRBV27 to TRBJ1-2; D gene unclear. The CDR3 DNA follows: TGTGCCAGCAGCCCGGTCTCAGGTGAATTTTATGGCTACACCTTC. It is translated as CASSPVSGEFYGYTF.